These 16 T cell receptor beta chains came from one sample sequenced in a study of cytomegalovirus exposure and HLA in healthy donors. The PCR had 60 Vbeta and 13 Jbeta primers. Repertoires were generated with immunoSEQ multiplex PCR, while TCRdb's copy carries only in-frame clones and drops some. This sample has tens of thousands of clones, with around two fifths found just once. The sequencing sample was made of PBMCs. These receptors were obtained from a woman aged 45-59 years in good health and CMV-seronegative.

This clone was picked up one time. The chain has TRBV6-6 and TRBJ2-1; 12 bases map to TRBD1. Germline V gene lookup returns CDR1 MNHNY and CDR2 SVGAGI (reference sequence). The CDR3 spans 14 residues. Germline trimming cut 5 bases from V and 8 bases from J; bases unmatched to any gene: 4. The CDR3 region is CASSPGQGAYEQFF. CDR3 DNA sequence: TGTGCCAGCAGTCCGGGACAGGGGGCCTATGAGCAGTTCTTC.

This chain connects TRBV2 to TRBJ2-1; 7 bases map to TRBD1. The CDR3 has 18 residues. The trim removed 1 base at V and 0 bases at J, leaving 9 bases unmatched. Germline CDR1 is SNHLY and CDR2 is FYNNEI. In DNA, the CDR3 is TGTGCCAGCAGTGAAGATTGGGGGACAGCCAGCTCCTACAATGAGCAGTTCTTC. This sequence encodes CASSEDWGTASSYNEQFF.

The rearrangement links TRBV5-1 to TRBJ2-5, with D unresolved. CDR1 is SGHRS and CDR2 is YFSETQ in the germline V gene. The CDR3 length is 12 residues. V was pared by 4 bases and J by 1 base, with 5 bases between. As DNA, the CDR3 is TGCGCCAGCAGCACTTCCCAAGAGACCCAGTACTTC. Translation gives CASSTSQETQYF.

The V call is TRBV2, the J call TRBJ1-1, with TRBD1 identical over 10 bases. Germline V gene lookup returns CDR1 SNHLY and CDR2 FYNNEI. Germline trimming cut 8 bases from V and 6 bases from J; bases unmatched to any gene: 12. This CDR3 has 15 residues. The DNA for the CDR3 is TGTGCCAGCGCCCTTAGGACAGGGGGATTTCCTGAAGCTTTCTTT. Translating it yields CASALRTGGFPEAFF. The variable domain in full, completed from reference TRBV2 and TRBJ1-1, reads EPEVTQTPSHQVTQMGQEVILRCVPISNHLYFYWYRQILGQKVEFLVSFYNNEISEKSEIFDDQFSVERPDGSNFTLKIRSTKLEDSAMYFCASALRTGGFPEAFFGQGTRLTVV.

This chain uses TRBV5-1 with TRBJ2-5; 9 bases align to TRBD1. The CDR3 is made up of 15 amino acids. Trimming cost V 6 bases and J 2 bases; bases outside gene matches: 8. Germline V gene data show CDR1 as SGHRS and CDR2 as YFSETQ. The CDR3 reads CASTPSGTGQETQYF. Written as DNA, the CDR3 is TGCGCCAGCACCCCCTCGGGGACAGGGCAAGAGACCCAGTACTTC.

The V and J genes are TRBV7-2 and TRBJ2-2; possibly TRBD1 for D (6 bases). Deletions cut 3 bases from V and 2 bases from J, with 10 bases between. The germline gives CDR1 SGHTA, CDR2 FQGNSA. This CDR3 has 15 residues. The DNA of the CDR3 is TGTGCCAGCAGCTTGTACAGGGTTAACACCGGGGAGCTGTTTTTT. Its translation is CASSLYRVNTGELFF.

This clone was detected a few times. This rearrangement joins TRBV5-1 to TRBJ1-4, with D perhaps matching TRBD1 (5 bases). The CDR3 is made up of 15 amino acids. V was trimmed by 0 bases and J by 5 bases, leaving 11 bases between them. Germline V gene sequence: CDR1 SGHRS, CDR2 YFSETQ. The CDR3 nucleotides read TGCGCCAGCAGCTTGGCCGGGGGTCGGAATGAAAAACTGTTTTTT. Translated: CASSLAGGRNEKLFF.

This clone has only a few counts. The chain links TRBV28 to TRBJ2-1, with 14 nucleotides matching TRBD2. CDR1 and CDR2 from the germline V gene are MDHEN and SYDVKM. Unmatched junction bases numbered 4, after V lost 5 bases and J lost 7 bases. This CDR3 is built from 15 residues. The CDR3 loop reads CASSPTSGRVNEQFF. The DNA for the CDR3 is TGTGCCAGCAGTCCGACTAGCGGGAGGGTAAATGAGCAGTTCTTC.

This clone was seen more than once but under ten times. This chain joins TRBV2 and TRBJ1-2, with a possible D match to TRBD1 (6 bases). The germline V and J ends were trimmed by 4 bases and 10 bases, with 13 bases remaining between them. This CDR3 spans 12 amino acids. The V gene's germline CDR1 is SNHLY and CDR2 FYNNEI. The CDR3 nucleotides read TGTGCCAGCAGTGGGGGACAACTATCCTACACCTTC. Translated: CASSGGQLSYTF.

The chain combines TRBV5-4 with TRBJ2-7, with TRBD1 matching 10 bases. Per germline, CDR1 SGHNT and CDR2 YYREEE (reference sequence). The V segment lost 0 bases and the J segment 5 bases; nucleotides outside the gene matches: 5. The CDR3 contains 15 residues. The CDR3 protein is CASSLVGTGVNEQYF. The DNA for the CDR3 is TGTGCCAGCAGCTTGGTCGGGACAGGGGTCAACGAGCAGTACTTC.

The chain combines TRBV27 with TRBJ2-1, with TRBD1 as a possible D gene (6 bases). The CDR3 contains 15 residues. V lost 5 bases and J lost 2, with 13 bases in between. CDR1 is MNHEY and CDR2 is SMNVEV in the germline V gene (reference sequence). The CDR3 here is CASSTDRETYNEQFF. The CDR3 region has the DNA TGTGCCAGCAGTACGGACAGAGAGACCTACAATGAGCAGTTCTTC.

The rearrangement joins TRBV21-1 to TRBJ2-5; no DNA check was done on the table's D call, TRBD2. TRBV21-1 is described as a pseudogene. This CDR3 comprises 14 residues. The CDR3 DNA sequence: TGTGCCCTCCTTACTGGGGGGGGCAGGGAGACCCAGTACTTC. Protein sequence: CALLTGGGRETQYF.

The V and J genes are TRBV10-3 and TRBJ2-7, with 10 nucleotides matching TRBD2. The CDR3 sequence is 14 residues long. V trimming: 8 bases; J trimming: 9 bases; junction bases outside the gene matches: 13. Germline V gene lookup returns CDR1 ENHRY and CDR2 SYGVKD. DNA for the CDR3: TGTGCCATCCGGGGACTAGCGATTATTGACTCGCAGTACTTC. Residues: CAIRGLAIIDSQYF.

The V call is TRBV6-5, the J call TRBJ1-1; D is possibly TRBD1 (6 bases). The V and J ends lost 7 bases and 4 bases respectively, with 13 bases between them. The CDR3 extends over 13 amino acids. CDR1 and CDR2 (germline): MNHEY, SVGAGI. The CDR3 nucleotides read TGTGCCAGCAAGATTCGAGGGGGCACTGAAGCTTTCTTT. Its translation: CASKIRGGTEAFF.

The chain has TRBV15 and TRBJ1-2, with D possibly TRBD1 on 5 matching bases. V lost 3 bases and J lost 6, with 17 bases in between. The CDR3 extends over 15 amino acids. Per the germline V gene, CDR1 is LNHNV and CDR2 is YYDKDF (reference sequence). The CDR3 reads CATSSYSQGLDGYTF. CDR3 bases: TGTGCCACCAGCAGCTATTCCCAGGGATTGGATGGCTACACCTTC.

This clone came up a few times. The J gene is TRBJ2-1, the V gene TRBV19; TRBD1 is a possible D gene (6 bases). Trimming left V 1 base short and J 7 bases short, with 11 bases between. Germline CDR1 and CDR2: LNHDA and SQIVND (reference sequence). This CDR3 is 14 amino acids long. The CDR3 is CASSIGGRGNEQFF. For the CDR3, the DNA is TGTGCCAGTAGTATAGGGGGGCGCGGTAATGAGCAGTTCTTC.